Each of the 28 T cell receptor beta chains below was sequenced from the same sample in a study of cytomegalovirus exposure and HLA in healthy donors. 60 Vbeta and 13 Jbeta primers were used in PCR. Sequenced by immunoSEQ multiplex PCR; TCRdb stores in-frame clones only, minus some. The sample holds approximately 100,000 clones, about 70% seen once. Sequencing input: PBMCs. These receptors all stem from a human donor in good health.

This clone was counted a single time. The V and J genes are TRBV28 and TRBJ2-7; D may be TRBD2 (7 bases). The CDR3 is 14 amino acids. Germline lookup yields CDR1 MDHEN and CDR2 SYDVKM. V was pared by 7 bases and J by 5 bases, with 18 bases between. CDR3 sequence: CASTLTGGADEQYF. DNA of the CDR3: TGTGCCAGCACCCTAACGGGGGGCGCGGACGAGCAGTACTTC. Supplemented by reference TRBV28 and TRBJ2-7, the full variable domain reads DVKVTQSSRYLVKRTGEKVFLECVQDMDHENMFWYRQDPGLGLRLIYFSYDVKMKEKGDIPEGYSVSREKKERFSLILESASTNQTSMYLCASTLTGGADEQYFGPGTRLTVT.

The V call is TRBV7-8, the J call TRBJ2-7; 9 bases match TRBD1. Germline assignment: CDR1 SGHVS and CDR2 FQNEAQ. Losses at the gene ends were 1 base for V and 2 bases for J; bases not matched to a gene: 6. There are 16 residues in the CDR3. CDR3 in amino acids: CASSLESGTGTYEQYF. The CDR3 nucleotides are TGTGCCAGCAGCTTAGAGTCCGGGACAGGGACCTACGAGCAGTACTTC.

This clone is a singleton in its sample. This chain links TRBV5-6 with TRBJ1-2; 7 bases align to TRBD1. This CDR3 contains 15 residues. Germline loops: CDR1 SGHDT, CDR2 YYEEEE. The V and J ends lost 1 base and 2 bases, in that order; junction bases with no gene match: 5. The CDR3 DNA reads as TGTGCCAGCAGCTTGCTGGGACAGCTAAACTATGGCTACACCTTC. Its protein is CASSLLGQLNYGYTF. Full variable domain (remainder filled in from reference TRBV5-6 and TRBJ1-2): DAGVTQSPTHLIKTRGQQVTLRCSPKSGHDTVSWYQQALGQGPQFIFQYYEEEERQRGNFPDRFSGHQFPNYSSELNVNALLLGDSALYLCASSLLGQLNYGYTFGSGTRLTVV.

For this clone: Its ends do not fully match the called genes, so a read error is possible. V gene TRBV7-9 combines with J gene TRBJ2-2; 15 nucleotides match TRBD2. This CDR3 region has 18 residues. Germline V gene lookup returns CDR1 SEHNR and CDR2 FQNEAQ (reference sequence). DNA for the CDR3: TGTTCCAGCAGCTTCGTACCCGGACTAGCGGGAGGGCCAGAGGAGCTGTTTTTT. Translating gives CSSSFVPGLAGGPEELFF.

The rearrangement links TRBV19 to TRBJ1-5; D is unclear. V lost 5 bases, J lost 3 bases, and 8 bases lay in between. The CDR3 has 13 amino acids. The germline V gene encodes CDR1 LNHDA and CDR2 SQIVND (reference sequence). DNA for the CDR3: TGTGCCAGTAGTGGTGGCCCCAATCAGCCCCAGCATTTT. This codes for CASSGGPNQPQHF.

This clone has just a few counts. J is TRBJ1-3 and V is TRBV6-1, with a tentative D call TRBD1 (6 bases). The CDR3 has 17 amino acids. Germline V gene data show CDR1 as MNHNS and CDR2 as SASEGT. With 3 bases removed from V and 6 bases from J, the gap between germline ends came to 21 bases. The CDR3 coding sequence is TGTGCCAGCAGTGACCCCGGAGACAGGACCTTCCCAAACACCATATATTTT. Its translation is CASSDPGDRTFPNTIYF.

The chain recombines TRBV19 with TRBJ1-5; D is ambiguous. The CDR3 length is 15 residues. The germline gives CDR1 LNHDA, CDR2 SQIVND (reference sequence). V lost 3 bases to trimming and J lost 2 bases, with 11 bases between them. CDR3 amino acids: CASSISTFGNQPQHF. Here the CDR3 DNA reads TGTGCCAGTAGTATCTCGACTTTTGGCAATCAGCCCCAGCATTTT.

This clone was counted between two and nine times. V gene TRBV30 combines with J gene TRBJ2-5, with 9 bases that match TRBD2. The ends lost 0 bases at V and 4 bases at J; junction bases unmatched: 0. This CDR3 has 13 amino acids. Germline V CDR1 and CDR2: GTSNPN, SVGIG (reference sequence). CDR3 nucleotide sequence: TGTGCCTGGAGTGTACTAGCGGGAGAGACCCAGTACTTC. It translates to CAWSVLAGETQYF.

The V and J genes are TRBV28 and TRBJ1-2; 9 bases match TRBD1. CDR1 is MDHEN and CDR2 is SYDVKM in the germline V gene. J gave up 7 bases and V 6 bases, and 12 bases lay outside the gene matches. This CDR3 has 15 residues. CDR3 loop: CASRRPGQGVVGYTF. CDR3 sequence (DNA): TGTGCCAGCAGGCGACCGGGACAGGGAGTTGTTGGCTACACCTTC.

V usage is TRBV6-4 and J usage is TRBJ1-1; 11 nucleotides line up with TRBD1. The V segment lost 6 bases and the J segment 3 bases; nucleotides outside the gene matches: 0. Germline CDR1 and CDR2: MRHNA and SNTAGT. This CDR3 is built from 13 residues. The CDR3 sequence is CASRGQGDTEAFF. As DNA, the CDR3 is TGTGCCAGCAGGGGACAGGGGGACACTGAAGCTTTCTTT.

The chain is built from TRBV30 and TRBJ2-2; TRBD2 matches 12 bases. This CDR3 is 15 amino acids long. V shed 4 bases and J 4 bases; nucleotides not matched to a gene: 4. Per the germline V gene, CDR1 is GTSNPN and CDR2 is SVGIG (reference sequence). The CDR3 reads CAWTPLAGGTGELFF. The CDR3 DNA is TGTGCCTGGACCCCACTAGCGGGGGGCACCGGGGAGCTGTTTTTT.

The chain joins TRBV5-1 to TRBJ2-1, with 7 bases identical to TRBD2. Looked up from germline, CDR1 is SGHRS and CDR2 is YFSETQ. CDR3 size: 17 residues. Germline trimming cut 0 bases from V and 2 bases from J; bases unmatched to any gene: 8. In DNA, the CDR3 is TGCGCCAGCAGCTTGGCCTTCATGGGGGGGGCCTACAATGAGCAGTTCTTC. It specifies CASSLAFMGGAYNEQFF. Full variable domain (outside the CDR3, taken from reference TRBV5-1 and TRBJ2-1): KAGVTQTPRYLIKTRGQQVTLSCSPISGHRSVSWYQQTPGQGLQFLFEYFSETQRNKGNFPGRFSGRQFSNSRSEMNVSTLELGDSALYLCASSLAFMGGAYNEQFFGPGTRLTVL.

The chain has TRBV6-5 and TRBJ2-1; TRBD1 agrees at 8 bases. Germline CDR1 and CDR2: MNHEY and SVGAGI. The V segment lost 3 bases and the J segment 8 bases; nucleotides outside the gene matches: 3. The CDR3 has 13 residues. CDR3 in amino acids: CASSYDRGDEQFF. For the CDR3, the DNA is TGTGCCAGCAGTTATGACAGGGGCGATGAGCAGTTCTTC.

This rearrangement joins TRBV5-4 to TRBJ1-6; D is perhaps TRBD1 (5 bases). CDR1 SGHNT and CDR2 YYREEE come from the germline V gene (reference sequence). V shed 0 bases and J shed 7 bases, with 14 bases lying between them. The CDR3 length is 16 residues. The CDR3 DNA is TGTGCCAGCAGCTTGGTTCGGGCAGGGTCAAATTCACCCCTCCACTTT. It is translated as CASSLVRAGSNSPLHF.

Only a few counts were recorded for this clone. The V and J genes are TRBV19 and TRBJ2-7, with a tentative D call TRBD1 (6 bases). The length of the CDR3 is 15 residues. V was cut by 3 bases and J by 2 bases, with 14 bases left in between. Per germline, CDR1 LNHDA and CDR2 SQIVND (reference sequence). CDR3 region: CASSIRAGDPYEQYF. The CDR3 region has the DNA TGTGCCAGTAGTATTAGGGCAGGGGATCCCTACGAGCAGTACTTC.

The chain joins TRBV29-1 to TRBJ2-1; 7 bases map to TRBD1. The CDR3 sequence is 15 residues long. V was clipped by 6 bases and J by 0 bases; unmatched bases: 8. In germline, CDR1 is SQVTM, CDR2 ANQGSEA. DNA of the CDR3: TGCAGCGTAACTCTGACAGGGTCCTCCTACAATGAGCAGTTCTTC. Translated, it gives CSVTLTGSSYNEQFF.

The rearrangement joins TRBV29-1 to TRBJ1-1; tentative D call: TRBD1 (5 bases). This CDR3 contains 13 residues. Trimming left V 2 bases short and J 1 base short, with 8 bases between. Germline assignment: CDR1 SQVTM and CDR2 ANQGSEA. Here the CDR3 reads CSVERRGNTEAFF. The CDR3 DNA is TGCAGCGTTGAAAGGAGGGGGAACACTGAAGCTTTCTTT.

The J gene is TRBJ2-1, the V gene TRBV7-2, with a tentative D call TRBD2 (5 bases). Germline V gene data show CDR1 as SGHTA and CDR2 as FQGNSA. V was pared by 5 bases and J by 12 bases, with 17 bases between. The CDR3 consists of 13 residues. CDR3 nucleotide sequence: TGTGCCAGCAGCCCGTCGAGGGCCATCGGGCAGTTCTTC. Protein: CASSPSRAIGQFF.

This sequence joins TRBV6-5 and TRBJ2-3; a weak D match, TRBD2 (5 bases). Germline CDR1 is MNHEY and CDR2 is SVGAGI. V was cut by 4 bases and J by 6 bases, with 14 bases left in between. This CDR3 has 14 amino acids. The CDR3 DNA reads TGTGCCAGCAGTTTACAACTAGGTTTCGATACGCAGTATTTT. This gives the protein CASSLQLGFDTQYF.

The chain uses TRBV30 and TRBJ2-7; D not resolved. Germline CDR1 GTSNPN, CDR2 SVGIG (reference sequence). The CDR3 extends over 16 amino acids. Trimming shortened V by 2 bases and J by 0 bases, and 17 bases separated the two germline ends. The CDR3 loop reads CAWSSYSVKNSYEQYF. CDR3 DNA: TGTGCCTGGAGTTCCTATTCCGTAAAGAACTCCTACGAGCAGTACTTC.

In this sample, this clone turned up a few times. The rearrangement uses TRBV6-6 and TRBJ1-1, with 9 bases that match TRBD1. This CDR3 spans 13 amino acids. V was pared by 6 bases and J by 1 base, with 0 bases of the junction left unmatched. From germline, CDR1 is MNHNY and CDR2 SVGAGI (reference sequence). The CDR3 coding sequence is TGTGCCAGCAGGGACAGGGGGAACACTGAAGCTTTCTTT. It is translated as CASRDRGNTEAFF.

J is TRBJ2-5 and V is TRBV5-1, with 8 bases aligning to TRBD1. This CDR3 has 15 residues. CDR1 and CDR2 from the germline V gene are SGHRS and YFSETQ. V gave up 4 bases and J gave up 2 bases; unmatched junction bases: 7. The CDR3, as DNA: TGCGCCAGCAGCATGGACAGGGAGAGACAAGAGACCCAGTACTTC. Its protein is CASSMDRERQETQYF. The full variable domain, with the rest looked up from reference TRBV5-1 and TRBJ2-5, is KAGVTQTPRYLIKTRGQQVTLSCSPISGHRSVSWYQQTPGQGLQFLFEYFSETQRNKGNFPGRFSGRQFSNSRSEMNVSTLELGDSALYLCASSMDRERQETQYFGPGTRLLVL.

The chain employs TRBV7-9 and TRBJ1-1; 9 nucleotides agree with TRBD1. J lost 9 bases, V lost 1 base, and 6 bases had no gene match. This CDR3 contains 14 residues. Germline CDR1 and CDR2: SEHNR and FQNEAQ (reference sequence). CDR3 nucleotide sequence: TGTGCCAGCAGCTTAGTAGGGGACAGGGTAAAAGCTTTCTTT. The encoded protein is CASSLVGDRVKAFF.

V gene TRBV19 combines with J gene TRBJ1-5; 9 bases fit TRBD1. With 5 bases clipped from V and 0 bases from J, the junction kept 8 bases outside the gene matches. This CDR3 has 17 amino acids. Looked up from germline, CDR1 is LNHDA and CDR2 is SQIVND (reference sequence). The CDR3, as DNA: TGTGCCAGTAGTTTCCTGGACAGGGGTGGTAGCAATCAGCCCCAGCATTTT. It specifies CASSFLDRGGSNQPQHF.

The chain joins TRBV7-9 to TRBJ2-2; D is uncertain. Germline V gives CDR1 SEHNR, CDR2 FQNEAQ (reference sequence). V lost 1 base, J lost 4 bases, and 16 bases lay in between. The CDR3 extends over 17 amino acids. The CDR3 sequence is CASSLGVGQATTGELFF. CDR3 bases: TGTGCCAGCAGCTTAGGGGTTGGGCAGGCTACCACCGGGGAGCTGTTTTTT.

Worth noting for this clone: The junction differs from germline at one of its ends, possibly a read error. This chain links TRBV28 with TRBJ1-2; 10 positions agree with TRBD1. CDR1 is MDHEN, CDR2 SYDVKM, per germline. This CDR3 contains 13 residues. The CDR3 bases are TGTGCCAGCAGTTCCTCCGGGACAGGGGTCCCCCTCTTC. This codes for CASSSSGTGVPLF.

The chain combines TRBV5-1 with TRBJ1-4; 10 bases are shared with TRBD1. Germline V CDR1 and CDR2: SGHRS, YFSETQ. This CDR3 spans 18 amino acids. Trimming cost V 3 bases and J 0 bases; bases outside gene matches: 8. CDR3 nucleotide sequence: TGCGCCAGCAGCTCCTTAGGGACAGGGGTCTCAACTAATGAAAAACTGTTTTTT. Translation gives CASSSLGTGVSTNEKLFF.

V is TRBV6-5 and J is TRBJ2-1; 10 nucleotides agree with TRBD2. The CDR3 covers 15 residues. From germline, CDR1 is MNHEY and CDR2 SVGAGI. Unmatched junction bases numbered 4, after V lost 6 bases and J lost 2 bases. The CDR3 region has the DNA TGTGCCAGCAGCCTAACTAGCGGGACCTACAATGAGCAGTTCTTC. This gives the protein CASSLTSGTYNEQFF.